The clone carrying this T cell receptor beta chain was seen only a few times. The sample is drawn from a study of blood T cell repertoires in COVID-19. Overall study: Collection of acute and convalescent COVID-19 samples took place in the United States, Italy and Spain. Sources were T cells, B-cell-depleted T cells, or PBMCs; the material itself was cDNA or gDNA.

In the authors' methods: Amplification from reference gene primers served as the basis for estimated nucleated cell counts. Profiled with immunoSEQ multiplex PCR; TCRdb holds only in-frame clones, not every one. The DNA gave D and trimming, while V, J and clone size come from that table. This sample has fewer than 150,000 clones, with about 90% found just once. This CDR3 contains 16 residues. Per germline, CDR1 SGHDT and CDR2 YYEEEE. Trimming stripped 0 bases from V and 5 bases from J, with 14 bases between. The source of this sequence is a woman in her forties or fifties with active or convalescent COVID-19. The chain combines TRBV5-6 with TRBJ1-4; TRBD1 might be the D (5 bases). Source material: peripheral blood. CDR3 DNA: TGTGCCAGCAGCTTGGTACCAGGGTCTGGGAATGAAAAACTGTTTTTT. Translation gives CASSLVPGSGNEKLFF.